The sample holds a few counts of the clone carrying this TCR beta chain. Its specificity is unknown. CDR3 length: 15 residues. The germline V gene encodes CDR1 SNHLY and CDR2 FYNNEI. J was trimmed by 2 bases and V by 4 bases; bases with no gene match: 2. The whole isolated RNA underwent reverse transcription, so sequencing captured expressed TCRB transcripts. Profiling relied on immunoSEQ multiplex PCR, and the TCRdb table lists in-frame clones only, not all of them. The profile shows about 280,000 clones, around 16% of them singletons. The entry originates in a study of beta chain features in type 1 diabetes. General study points: These data did not resolve whether HLA type affects TCRB rearrangement. TCRB CDR3s from Type 1 diabetes patients were moderately but significantly shorter in all four CD4+ subsets. When VDJ junctions were examined, type 1 diabetes patients showed fewer insertions and more deletions.

This clonotype was sampled from a man younger than 30 with type 1 diabetes. This chain uses TRBV2 with TRBJ2-3; TRBD2 matches at 11 bases. Sequenced material: naive CD4+ T cells from blood. The CDR3 DNA reads TGTGCCAGCAGTGTGACTAGCGGGGTCACAGATACGCAGTATTTT. Residues: CASSVTSGVTDTQYF.